This T cell receptor beta chain was recovered during a study of blood T cell repertoires in COVID-19. Turning to the study itself: COVID-19 samples, acute and convalescent, were from the United States, Italy and Spain. PBMCs, B-cell-depleted T cells, or T cells provided the cDNA or gDNA that made up the material.

Per the original data handling: Amplified reference gene primers provided the basis for estimating nucleated cell counts. Sequencing used immunoSEQ multiplex PCR; TCRdb keeps in-frame clones, though not all of them. The V and J calls and clone size were taken over from that table, and D and trimming were inferred from the DNA. Counted here are 120,000 or so clones, roughly 90% occurring once; the ten biggest clones make up around 7.3%. V was clipped by 2 bases and J by 7 bases, with 15 bases between them. CDR1 and CDR2 from the germline V gene are SGHRS and YFSETQ. This CDR3 region has 15 residues. This sequence joins TRBV5-1 and TRBJ1-4; weak D call: TRBD1 (6 bases). Material for sequencing was peripheral blood. This TCR was sampled from a man aged 45-65 years with acute or convalescent COVID-19. The CDR3 DNA sequence: TGCGCCAGCAGCTTCTCCGGGACATCCGCTGAAAAACTGTTTTTT. It translates to CASSFSGTSAEKLFF. Filled out from reference TRBV5-1 and TRBJ1-4, the complete variable domain reads KAGVTQTPRYLIKTRGQQVTLSCSPISGHRSVSWYQQTPGQGLQFLFEYFSETQRNKGNFPGRFSGRQFSNSRSEMNVSTLELGDSALYLCASSFSGTSAEKLFFGSGTQLSVL.